This T cell receptor beta chain originates from a study of blood T cell repertoires in COVID-19. Study-level information: Samples came from the United States, Italy and Spain, spanning acute and convalescent COVID-19. The analysed material was cDNA or gDNA that came from T cells, B-cell-depleted T cells, or PBMCs.

Authors' data handling: Cell counts per sample came from amplifying reference gene primers. The table came from immunoSEQ multiplex PCR; TCRdb's copy has only in-frame clones and leaves some out. V and J calls and clone size come straight from that table; D and trimming were deduced from the DNA. The sample has 160,000 or so clones; 89% are singletons. This CDR3 spans 11 amino acids. Germline lookup yields CDR1 DFQATT and CDR2 SNEGSKA (reference sequence). V was shortened by 6 bases and J by 10 bases, with 15 bases between the two germline ends. This TCR derives from a man in his sixties with acute or convalescent COVID-19. The sequenced sample consisted of peripheral blood. This sequence joins TRBV20-1 and TRBJ1-1; D ambiguous. The CDR3, as DNA: TGCAGTGCAAACGCCCCGGTCGGAGCTTTCTTT. Protein product: CSANAPVGAFF.